This T cell receptor beta chain derives from a study of cytotoxic CD8 clonotypes in ibrutinib-treated CLL (dated by TCRdb to the early 2020s). Turning to the overall study: The cohort was composed of roughly ten relapsed/refractory and roughly 16 treatment-naive patients; IGHV unmutated status was identified in 17 patients. On average, each sample yielded hundreds of thousands of productive templates and tens of thousands of productive rearrangements. Of the approximately 90 participants in the trial, about 25 had longitudinal samples available. Cryopreserved peripheral blood mononuclear cells were obtained prior to treatment, at the time of response, and at either disease progression or sustained remission. Partial responses were observed in some 24 patients and complete responses in 2; after a median follow-up of 68 months, remission was maintained in roughly 14 patients and progression was observed in around twelve. Every sample from remission and from progressive disease was obtained while the patients were still on ibrutinib. The response samples were drawn at a median of 12 months into treatment, with a range of about 6 to 36 months.

The meaning of the sample's time point label: about a year on ibrutinib. For TCR beta library preparation, 1.5 to 2.5 micrograms of genomic DNA were extracted from the cryopreserved PBMCs. High-throughput TCR beta sequencing was performed on longitudinal blood samples from CLL patients receiving ibrutinib monotherapy. The patients took part in an open-label, single-center phase 2 trial of ibrutinib monotherapy. Summary of the overall study and its limitations: At ibrutinib response clonality went up, during sustained remission it held steady, and at progression it dropped back toward baseline. Lymph node repertoires were not examined, and the timing of sampling was not matched between patients in sustained remission and those whose disease progressed. Public clonotypes were rare and either shrank or stayed stable during treatment, and the rise in clonality at ibrutinib response reflected expansion of private clonotypes. Baseline clonality was found to be higher than that of age-matched healthy donors and was strongly correlated with circulating CD8+ T-cell counts.

A MiSeq instrument was used for deep resolution sequencing, which targeted depths ranging from 1 in 1 million up to 1 in 200,000 T cells, with coverage averaging 10x for each clonotype. TCR beta libraries were generated with the immunoSEQ hsTCRB Kit. As for the authors' bioinformatics: ImmunoSEQ Data Assistant and ImmunoSEQ Analyzer were used for data analysis, and V, D and J genes were assigned according to IMGT definitions. Clonality was computed as one minus normalized Shannon entropy of productive rearrangement frequencies, ranging from 0 to 1. Public clonotype analysis was restricted to overrepresented clonotypes comprising at least 0.05% of each patient's repertoire. Repertoires from more than ten age-matched healthy donors in immuneACCESS were used as clonality controls. This immuneACCESS table, as held by TCRdb, lists in-frame sequences with V and J called but not all clones. Of the missing ones, under half trace to an unresolved V gene in checked studies; the others have no known cause. The V and J calls and the clone size are those of that table, but D and trimming were determined from the DNA. The table for this sample lists approximately 100,000 clones; 78% of them were counted only once. 32% of the sample rests with the top ten.

Trimming costs V 3 bases and J 3 bases, and their ends lie 15 bases apart. CDR1 and CDR2 are drawn from the germline V gene: MNHEY, SVGAGI. The CDR3 runs 15 amino acids, cysteine and phenylalanine included. The retained sequence is limited to the CDR3, 45 bases, with the frame set at the first base. Details on this clone: The specificity of this receptor is unknown. No clone much larger than this one lies a single base away; base qualities are absent.

The sequence was obtained from a human donor with chronic lymphocytic leukemia. Specimen: PBMCs, collected after 12 months of ibrutinib treatment. The V gene is TRBV6-5 and the J gene is TRBJ2-7; no D gene call is confident. The DNA is as follows: TGTGCCAGCAGTTATTGGTCTAAAAGGGACTACGAGCAGTACTTC. It translates as CASSYWSKRDYEQYF.